This T cell receptor beta chain was captured by sequencing in a study of T cells in Graves' hyperthyroidism and ophthalmopathy. About the research overall: The blood sample was taken at first diagnosis, before treatment began.

TCR beta CDR3 sequences were amplified from RNA transcripts. The TCR CDR3 was amplified in a first-round RT-PCR using the HTBI primer set. TCRdb analysed the multiplex PCR reads with MiXCR anew, one entry per CDR3 protein. The repertoire holds roughly 520,000 distinct CDR3 sequences, approximately 24% seen once, with about 11% in the top ten. Study outcomes and limitations: Most clonotypes expanded in the thyroid (above 0.001) were also present in blood.

The CDR3 has 12 amino acids. CDR1 is SQVTM and CDR2 is ANQGSEA in the germline V gene. The V and J ends lost 3 bases and 3 bases, in that order; junction bases with no gene match: 1. This clonotype was counted ten times or more. Its antigen remains unknown. On the basis of clinical symptoms, serum thyroxine and TRAb, thyroid ultrasound and orbital computed tomography, diagnoses were made. This sample holds PBMCs from roughly 10 ml fresh peripheral blood. The specimen was blood. The rearrangement joins TRBV29-1 to TRBJ2-7, with 8 nucleotides matching TRBD1. The TCR was taken from a woman in her twenties or thirties with Graves' ophthalmopathy. The CDR3 DNA reads TGCAGCGTTGATGGACAGGGCTACGAGCAGTACTTC. It yields the protein CSVDGQGYEQYF.